One and the same sample provided the 15 T cell receptor beta chains below, sequenced in a study of blood T cell repertoires in COVID-19. The protocol was immunoSEQ multiplex PCR, while the TCRdb copy is restricted to in-frame clones and leaves out a portion. Altogether 270,000 or so clones are present, approximately 91% being singletons, with the ten largest covering approximately 2.5%. Input material: PBMCs or T cells enriched from blood (not recorded which). The origin of the receptors is a woman between 40 and 50 years old with acute COVID-19.

The rearrangement links TRBV7-6 to TRBJ1-1; no clear D. V dropped 0 bases and J dropped 11 bases, with 10 bases sitting between them. Germline V CDR1 and CDR2: SGHVS, FNYEAQ. The CDR3 spans 12 residues. For the CDR3, the DNA is TGTGCCAGCAGCTTAGCCTACGGGGAGGCTTTCTTT. Protein: CASSLAYGEAFF.

The chain has TRBV12-3 or TRBV12-4 and TRBJ1-6, with D hard to call. The CDR3 sequence is 13 residues long. V gave up 3 bases and J gave up 7 bases, with 7 bases separating them. In DNA, the CDR3 is TGTGCCAGCAGTTTTGTTCTGAATTCACCCCTCCACTTT. It yields the protein CASSFVLNSPLHF.

CDR3 amino acids: CASSPSGGGVRYEQYF. CDR3 sequence (DNA): TGTGCCAGCAGTCCCTCGGGGGGGGGAGTAAGATACGAGCAGTACTTC. This chain links TRBV27 with TRBJ2-7; the match to TRBD2 covers 8 bases. This CDR3 is built from 16 residues. The V and J ends lost 5 bases and 4 bases, in that order; junction bases with no gene match: 13. Germline CDR1 and CDR2: MNHEY and SMNVEV (reference sequence).

The chain carries TRBV28 and TRBJ1-2, with TRBD1 as a possible D gene (5 bases). The CDR3 loop spans 16 amino acids. CDR1 is MDHEN and CDR2 is SYDVKM in the germline V gene. Trimming stripped 6 bases from V and 8 bases from J, with 25 bases between. The CDR3: CASSQPPWGGRGGYTF. The CDR3 DNA reads TGTGCCAGCAGCCAACCACCTTGGGGGGGACGGGGCGGCTACACCTTC.

The chain employs TRBV2 and TRBJ2-7; TRBD1 matches 8 bases. The CDR3 covers 14 residues. Germline assignment: CDR1 SNHLY and CDR2 FYNNEI. Trimming removed 1 base from V and 6 bases from J; junction bases left unmatched: 5. The CDR3 DNA is TGTGCCAGCAGTGAAGTAACAGGGGGACGCGAGCAGTACTTC. Protein: CASSEVTGGREQYF.

This sequence joins TRBV5-8 and TRBJ1-6, with D uncertain. Between the trimmed V and J ends, which lost 0 bases and 1 base, there was a span of 5 bases. Germline CDR1 SGHTS, CDR2 YDEGEE. This CDR3 has 15 amino acids. CDR3: CASSLAASYNSPLHF. DNA for the CDR3: TGTGCCAGCAGCTTGGCAGCGTCCTATAATTCACCCCTCCACTTT.

The chain joins TRBV7-9 to TRBJ2-3, with 12 bases that match TRBD2. Losses at the gene ends were 5 bases for V and 4 bases for J; bases not matched to a gene: 16. CDR1 is SEHNR, CDR2 FQNEAQ, per germline (reference sequence). The CDR3 consists of 19 residues. CDR3 nucleotides: TGTGCCAGCAGCCCTTACTTTCTCCTAGCTAGCGGGAGGGCAGATACGCAGTATTTT. The encoded protein is CASSPYFLLASGRADTQYF.

The count of this clone is one. The chain links TRBV5-4 to TRBJ1-4, with D tentatively TRBD1 (5 bases). Germline assignment: CDR1 SGHNT and CDR2 YYREEE (reference sequence). Trimming left V 4 bases short and J 8 bases short, with 21 bases between. The CDR3 covers 16 residues. The CDR3 nucleotides are TGTGCCAGCAGCCAATCCTCGGGGGGAGAGTGGGAAAAACTGTTTTTT. Amino acids: CASSQSSGGEWEKLFF.

The chain has TRBV29-1 and TRBJ1-1; D gene unclear. This CDR3 comprises 13 residues. V was clipped by 4 bases and J by 0 bases, with 9 bases between them. Germline CDR1 is SQVTM and CDR2 is ANQGSEA. CDR3 protein: CSVGPLMNTEAFF. DNA of the CDR3: TGCAGCGTTGGGCCGCTGATGAACACTGAAGCTTTCTTT.

The chain combines TRBV7-9 with TRBJ2-3; 11 bases are a match to TRBD2. With 3 bases clipped from V and 2 bases from J, the junction kept 7 bases outside the gene matches. Germline V gives CDR1 SEHNR, CDR2 FQNEAQ (reference sequence). The CDR3 contains 17 residues. CDR3 protein: CASSLGSSGGHTDTQYF. The CDR3 nucleotides are TGTGCCAGCAGCTTGGGGTCTAGCGGGGGGCACACAGATACGCAGTATTTT.

This clone has a single count. The V call is TRBV5-6, the J call TRBJ2-5; D possibly corresponds to TRBD2 (5 bases). V was trimmed by 0 bases and J by 5 bases, leaving 17 bases between them. This CDR3 spans 16 amino acids. Germline-derived CDR1 and CDR2 are SGHDT and YYEEEE. This CDR3 is CASSLAWEISVETQYF. The CDR3 region has the DNA TGTGCCAGCAGCTTGGCCTGGGAAATTAGCGTGGAGACCCAGTACTTC.

This clone was seen a handful of times. This chain uses TRBV14 with TRBJ1-6; D is perhaps TRBD1 (5 bases). This CDR3 has 18 residues. With 3 bases removed from V and 6 bases from J, the gap between germline ends came to 21 bases. The germline V gene encodes CDR1 SGHDN and CDR2 FVKESK. CDR3 coding DNA: TGTGCCAGCAGCCAGTCTGTCTCGTGGGGCGTGGGTAATTCACCCCTCCACTTT. Amino acid sequence: CASSQSVSWGVGNSPLHF.

V and J are TRBV2 and TRBJ1-1; the match to TRBD1 covers 7 bases. V shed 7 bases and J 1 base; nucleotides not matched to a gene: 15. Germline V gene data show CDR1 as SNHLY and CDR2 as FYNNEI. The CDR3 spans 17 residues. CDR3: CASMTRRQGLGNTEAFF. The CDR3 region has the DNA TGTGCCAGCATGACTCGGAGACAGGGCTTGGGGAACACTGAAGCTTTCTTT.

The rearrangement uses TRBV10-3 and TRBJ2-1, with D hard to call. Germline loops: CDR1 ENHRY, CDR2 SYGVKD. The CDR3 extends over 11 amino acids. V was trimmed by 8 bases and J by 5 bases, leaving 7 bases between them. CDR3 DNA: TGTGCCATCGCCAGGAACAATGAGCAGTTCTTC. This encodes CAIARNNEQFF.

The chain uses TRBV4-3 and TRBJ2-3, with D perhaps matching TRBD2 (5 bases). Trimming stripped 1 base from V and 3 bases from J, with 11 bases between. From germline, CDR1 is LGHNA and CDR2 YSLEER. The CDR3 has 15 residues. CDR3 nucleotides: TGCGCCAGCAGCCAAGGGGGAGTAGGTACAGATACGCAGTATTTT. The encoded protein is CASSQGGVGTDTQYF.